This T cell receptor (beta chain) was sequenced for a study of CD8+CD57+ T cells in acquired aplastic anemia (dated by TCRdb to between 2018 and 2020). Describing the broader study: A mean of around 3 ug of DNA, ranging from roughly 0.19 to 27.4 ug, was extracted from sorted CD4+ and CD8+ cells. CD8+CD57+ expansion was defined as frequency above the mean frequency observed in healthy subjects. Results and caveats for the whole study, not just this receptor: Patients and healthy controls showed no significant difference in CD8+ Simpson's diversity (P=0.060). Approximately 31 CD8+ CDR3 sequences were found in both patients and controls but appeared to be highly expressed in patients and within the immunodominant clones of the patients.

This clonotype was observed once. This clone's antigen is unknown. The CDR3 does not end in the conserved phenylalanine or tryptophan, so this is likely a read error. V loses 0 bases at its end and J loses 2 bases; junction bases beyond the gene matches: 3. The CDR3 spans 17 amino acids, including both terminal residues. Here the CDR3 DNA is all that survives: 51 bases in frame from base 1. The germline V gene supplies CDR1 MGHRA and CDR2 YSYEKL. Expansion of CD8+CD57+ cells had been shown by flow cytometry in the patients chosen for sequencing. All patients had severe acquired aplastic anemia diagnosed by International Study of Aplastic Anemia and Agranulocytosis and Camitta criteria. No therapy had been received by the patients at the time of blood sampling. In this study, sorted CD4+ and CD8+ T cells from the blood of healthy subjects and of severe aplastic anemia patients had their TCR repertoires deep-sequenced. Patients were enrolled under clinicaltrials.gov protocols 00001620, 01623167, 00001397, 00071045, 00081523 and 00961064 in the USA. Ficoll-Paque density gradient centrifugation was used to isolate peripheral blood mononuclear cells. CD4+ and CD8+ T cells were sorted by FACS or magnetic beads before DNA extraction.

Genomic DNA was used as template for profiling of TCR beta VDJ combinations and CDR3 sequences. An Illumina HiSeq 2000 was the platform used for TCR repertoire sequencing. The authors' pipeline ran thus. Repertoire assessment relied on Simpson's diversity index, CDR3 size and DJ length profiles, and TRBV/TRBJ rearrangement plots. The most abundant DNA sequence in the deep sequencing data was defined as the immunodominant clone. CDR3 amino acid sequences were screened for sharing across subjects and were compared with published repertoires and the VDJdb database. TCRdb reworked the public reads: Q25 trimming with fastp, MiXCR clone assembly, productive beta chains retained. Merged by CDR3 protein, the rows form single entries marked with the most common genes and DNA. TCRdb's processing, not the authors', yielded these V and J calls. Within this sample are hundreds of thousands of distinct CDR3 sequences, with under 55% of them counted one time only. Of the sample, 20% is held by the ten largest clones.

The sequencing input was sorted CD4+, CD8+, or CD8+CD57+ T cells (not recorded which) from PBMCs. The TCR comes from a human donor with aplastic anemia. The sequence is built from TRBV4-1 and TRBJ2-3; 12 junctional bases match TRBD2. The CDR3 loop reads CASSQDTSGGYTDTQYL. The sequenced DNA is TGCGCCAGCAGCCAAGACACTAGCGGGGGGTACACAGATACGCAGTATCTT.